These 31 T cell receptor beta chains share one sample of origin, sequenced in a study of identical twins. TCRdb reprocessed the 5' RACE reads with MiXCR, giving one entry per CDR3 protein. The table includes 240,000 or so distinct CDR3 sequences, roughly 7% detected once. These same data were also listed under a study on yellow fever vaccine responses in identical twins.

The material sequenced was memory (CD45RO+) T cells sorted from blood. The receptors originated from a woman between 18 and 29 years old in good health.

This clonotype has at least ten counts. The chain combines TRBV12-3 or TRBV12-4 with TRBJ1-6, with a possible D match to TRBD1 (5 bases). The CDR3 runs 13 residues. Trimming left V 6 bases short and J 10 bases short, with 13 bases between. CDR3 amino acids: CASSLWDQSPLHF. The DNA of the CDR3 is TGTGCCAGCAGCCTTTGGGACCAATCACCCCTCCACTTT.

This clonotype was counted between two and nine times. The chain recombines TRBV5-1 with TRBJ2-1; D might be TRBD1 or TRBD2, each matching 5 bases. The CDR3 runs to 16 residues. V was shortened by 2 bases and J by 5 bases, with 17 bases between the two germline ends. The V gene's germline CDR1 is SGHRS and CDR2 YFSETQ. For the CDR3, the DNA is TGCGCCAGCAGCTTAGGGGTTTGGAGGTCCGACAATGAGCAGTTCTTC. This codes for CASSLGVWRSDNEQFF.

The chain carries TRBV29-1 and TRBJ2-7; TRBD1 matches at 7 bases. J lost 6 bases, V lost 3 bases, and 11 bases had no gene match. The germline gives CDR1 SQVTM, CDR2 ANQGSEA. This CDR3 comprises 14 residues. CDR3 amino acids: CSVDAGTARSEQYF. The CDR3 bases are TGCAGCGTTGACGCAGGGACAGCTAGATCCGAGCAGTACTTC.

This clonotype was recorded at least ten times. In DNA, the CDR3 is TGTGCCAGCAGCCAAAGCGGGATGGTCACCGGGGAGCTGTTTTTT. It translates to CASSQSGMVTGELFF. This rearrangement joins TRBV14 to TRBJ2-2, with 7 bases that match TRBD2. The CDR3 loop spans 15 amino acids. With 2 bases clipped from V and 4 bases from J, the junction kept 4 bases outside the gene matches. Germline loops: CDR1 SGHDN, CDR2 FVKESK.

A few counts support this clonotype. The rearrangement links TRBV11-2 to TRBJ2-1; unclear D gene. CDR3 length: 16 amino acids. Trimming stripped 4 bases from V and 5 bases from J, with 18 bases between. The V gene's germline CDR1 is SGHAT and CDR2 FQNNGV. CDR3 protein: CASSSLILDGNNEQFF. CDR3 DNA sequence: TGTGCCAGCAGCTCTCTAATCCTAGACGGAAACAATGAGCAGTTCTTC.

This clonotype was picked up a small number of times. This chain links TRBV20-1 with TRBJ2-7, with 13 bases that match TRBD2. V lost 4 bases to trimming and J lost 6 bases; unmatched junction nucleotides: 12. Germline V gene data show CDR1 as DFQATT and CDR2 as SNEGSKA (reference sequence). CDR3 size: 16 residues. Here the CDR3 DNA reads TGCAGTGCTACCGGAGGGACTAGCGGGAAAACCCGCGAGCAGTACTTC. Its translation is CSATGGTSGKTREQYF.

This clonotype was seen only a few times. The J gene is TRBJ2-1, the V gene TRBV2; D might be TRBD2 (7 bases). The CDR3 has 13 residues. The germline gives CDR1 SNHLY, CDR2 FYNNEI. V was shortened by 7 bases and J by 7 bases, with 14 bases between the two germline ends. The CDR3 reads CASMGGGRNEQFF. The CDR3 coding sequence is TGTGCCAGCATGGGGGGGGGCCGGAATGAGCAGTTCTTC.

Only a few counts were recorded for this clonotype. The V gene is TRBV7-9, the J gene TRBJ2-1; the match to TRBD2 covers 10 bases. This CDR3 has 15 residues. The germline gives CDR1 SEHNR, CDR2 FQNEAQ (reference sequence). V shed 4 bases and J 5 bases; nucleotides not matched to a gene: 5. The CDR3 nucleotides read TGTGCCAGCAGCTCCGGGACTAGCGCAAACAATGAGCAGTTCTTC. Its protein is CASSSGTSANNEQFF.

This clonotype has a handful of counts. This rearrangement joins TRBV4-1 to TRBJ2-7; no definite D call. Between the trimmed V and J ends, which lost 3 bases and 0 bases, there was a span of 9 bases. This CDR3 is built from 14 residues. The germline gives CDR1 MGHRA, CDR2 YSYEKL. The CDR3 spells CASSHDWDSYEQYF. The DNA for the CDR3 is TGCGCCAGCAGCCATGACTGGGACTCCTACGAGCAGTACTTC.

At least ten counts were recorded for this clonotype. This chain joins TRBV25-1 and TRBJ1-2; a weak D match, TRBD1 (5 bases). Germline-derived CDR1 and CDR2 are MGHDK and SYGVNS. Trimming took 1 base from V and 8 from J, leaving 14 bases between them. This CDR3 comprises 14 residues. CDR3 sequence (DNA): TGTGCCAGCAGTGAATCCTCCAGGGACGAAGGCTACACCTTC. Protein product: CASSESSRDEGYTF.

This clonotype occurred a few times. The CDR3 nucleotides read TGTGCCACCAGCAGAGGAATCAGGGGGAAACCCTACGAGCAGTACGTC. Encoded protein: CATSRGIRGKPYEQYV. The chain is built from TRBV15 and TRBJ2-7, with 7 nucleotides matching TRBD1. This CDR3 spans 16 amino acids. The germline CDR1 and CDR2 sequences are LNHNV and YYDKDF (reference sequence). V lost 1 base, J lost 2 bases, and 8 bases stayed unmatched.

J is TRBJ1-4 and V is TRBV7-9; D is possibly TRBD1 (5 bases). The germline gives CDR1 SEHNR, CDR2 FQNEAQ (reference sequence). Trimming took off 2 bases at V and 5 bases at J, with 12 bases between the two ends. The CDR3 is made up of 15 amino acids. The CDR3 bases are TGTGCCAGCAGCTTAAGTCAGGGCAACAATGAAAAACTGTTTTTT. Protein sequence: CASSLSQGNNEKLFF.

The chain has TRBV6-1 and TRBJ2-3, with a tentative D call TRBD2 (5 bases). The CDR3 length is 14 residues. The V gene lost 7 bases and the J gene lost 2 bases, with 13 bases spanning the gap. Per the germline V gene, CDR1 is MNHNS and CDR2 is SASEGT. As DNA, the CDR3 is TGTGCCAGCACCCTCGAGCGGTACACAGATACGCAGTATTTT. Its protein product is CASTLERYTDTQYF.

This clonotype came up many times. The chain carries TRBV12-3 or TRBV12-4 and TRBJ2-1, with D unclear. The CDR3 is 12 amino acids. V lost 3 bases, J lost 12 bases, and 12 bases lay in between. CDR3 nucleotides: TGTGCCAGCAGTTTCAGCGTCACGGGGCAGTTCTTC. Residues: CASSFSVTGQFF.

This clonotype was observed a few times. This chain links TRBV28 with TRBJ1-3; D is uncertain. The CDR3 contains 13 residues. Trimming took 8 bases from V and 4 from J, leaving 12 bases between them. Germline CDR1 MDHEN, CDR2 SYDVKM. Written as DNA, the CDR3 is TGTGCCAGCGTGGACGGAAGAGGAAACACCATATATTTT. This encodes CASVDGRGNTIYF.

This clonotype has a handful of counts. This chain joins TRBV11-2 and TRBJ2-2; the D is unclear. Trimming left V 0 bases short and J 7 bases short, with 9 bases between. Germline values: CDR1 SGHAT, CDR2 FQNNGV. The length of the CDR3 is 14 residues. The CDR3 spells CASSLDNRLGELFF. CDR3 sequence (DNA): TGTGCCAGCAGCTTAGATAATCGCCTCGGGGAGCTGTTTTTT.

There are many counts of this clonotype. The chain links TRBV5-1 to TRBJ2-2; a possible D gene is TRBD1 (6 bases). Trimming cost V 2 bases and J 2 bases, with 10 bases left between them. This CDR3 is 15 amino acids long. Germline assignment: CDR1 SGHRS and CDR2 YFSETQ. The CDR3 protein is CASSLTGRNTGELFF. In DNA, the CDR3 is TGCGCCAGCAGCTTAACAGGGAGAAACACCGGGGAGCTGTTTTTT.

The chain joins TRBV20-1 to TRBJ2-7; D assignment may be TRBD1 or TRBD2 (7 bases each). This CDR3 is built from 15 residues. CDR1 and CDR2 (germline): DFQATT, SNEGSKA (reference sequence). V was cut by 4 bases and J by 6 bases, with 22 bases left in between. The CDR3 sequence is CSATRGDRASGEQYF. CDR3 nucleotide sequence: TGCAGTGCTACTCGGGGGGACAGAGCTTCGGGCGAGCAGTACTTC.

The rearrangement uses TRBV7-2 and TRBJ2-6; D ambiguous. CDR3 length: 18 residues. Trimming cost V 0 bases and J 0 bases, with 12 bases left between them. Germline CDR1 is SGHTA and CDR2 is FQGNSA. Here the CDR3 DNA reads TGTGCCAGCAGCTTAGCGTTCCGACGGTCCTCTGGGGCCAACGTCCTGACTTTC. This translates into CASSLAFRRSSGANVLTF.

This clonotype was seen more than once but under ten times. The chain couples TRBV3-1 to TRBJ2-5, with 10 bases matching TRBD1. J lost 4 bases, V lost 0 bases, and 2 bases had no gene match. Germline CDR1 reads LGHDT; CDR2 reads YNNKEL (reference sequence). This CDR3 contains 15 residues. The CDR3 DNA reads TGTGCCAGCAGCCAAGATGGGACAGGGGCAGAGACCCAGTACTTC. Its protein product is CASSQDGTGAETQYF.

This clonotype was seen many times. This chain uses TRBV16 with TRBJ2-7, with D maybe TRBD2 (5 bases). The CDR3 sequence is 12 residues long. CDR1 and CDR2 (germline): KGHSY, FQNENV. Trimming shortened V by 2 bases and J by 3 bases, and 5 bases separated the two germline ends. CDR3 amino acids: CASSQGSYEQYV. The CDR3 DNA follows: TGTGCCAGCAGCCAAGGGAGCTACGAGCAGTACGTC.

This chain joins TRBV7-6 and TRBJ2-1; 14 bases fit TRBD2. V trimming: 4 bases; J trimming: 0 bases; junction bases outside the gene matches: 8. The CDR3 length is 19 residues. The germline V gene encodes CDR1 SGHVS and CDR2 FNYEAQ. CDR3 residues: CASSSRLAGGTSSYNEQFF. In DNA, the CDR3 is TGTGCCAGCAGCTCAAGACTAGCGGGAGGGACGAGCTCCTACAATGAGCAGTTCTTC.

This clonotype was seen a few times. This chain joins TRBV6-1 and TRBJ2-2; a weak D match, TRBD1 (6 bases). V dropped 4 bases and J dropped 7 bases, with 10 bases sitting between them. The length of the CDR3 is 13 residues. Germline values: CDR1 MNHNS, CDR2 SASEGT. In DNA, the CDR3 is TGTGCCAGCAGTGGGACAGTCAACGGGGAGCTGTTTTTT. Translating it yields CASSGTVNGELFF.

J is TRBJ1-1 and V is TRBV28, with a possible D match to TRBD1 (5 bases). Trimming took off 3 bases at V and 6 bases at J, with 14 bases between the two ends. Germline-derived CDR1 and CDR2 are MDHEN and SYDVKM. The CDR3 contains 14 residues. This CDR3 reads CASSFQSGYAEAFF. The DNA for the CDR3 is TGTGCCAGCAGTTTTCAATCAGGGTACGCTGAAGCTTTCTTT.

The table lists this clonotype with a few counts. The rearrangement links TRBV20-1 to TRBJ2-3, with TRBD2 identical over 7 bases. Unmatched junction bases numbered 8, after V lost 2 bases and J lost 6 bases. Germline V CDR1 and CDR2: DFQATT, SNEGSKA (reference sequence). The CDR3 is 14 residues long. The CDR3 loop is CSARLGGALDTQYF. The CDR3 DNA follows: TGCAGTGCTAGACTGGGAGGGGCGTTGGATACGCAGTATTTT.

This clonotype has at least ten counts. The rearrangement uses TRBV20-1 and TRBJ2-3; 10 bases match TRBD2. There are 16 residues in the CDR3. V trimming: 5 bases; J trimming: 4 bases; junction bases outside the gene matches: 12. Germline lookup yields CDR1 DFQATT and CDR2 SNEGSKA (reference sequence). The CDR3 loop is CSALLSGGAGADTQYF. The DNA for the CDR3 is TGCAGTGCTCTCCTCAGCGGGGGGGCCGGAGCAGATACGCAGTATTTT.

This clonotype was seen repeatedly, ten times or more. The V and J genes are TRBV25-1 and TRBJ2-1; possible D gene TRBD1, 6 bases. With 2 bases removed from V and 5 bases from J, the gap between germline ends came to 13 bases. The CDR3 totals 15 residues. Germline values: CDR1 MGHDK, CDR2 SYGVNS. CDR3 protein: CASSEVTGYNNEQFF. CDR3 bases: TGTGCCAGCAGTGAAGTGACAGGTTATAACAATGAGCAGTTCTTC.

This clonotype was counted at least ten times. The chain uses TRBV25-1 and TRBJ2-5; weak D call: TRBD2 (6 bases). The CDR3 covers 15 residues. From germline, CDR1 is MGHDK and CDR2 SYGVNS. Trimming left V 4 bases short and J 4 bases short, with 16 bases between. The CDR3 sequence: CASSALEGLGETQYF. CDR3 DNA: TGTGCCAGCAGTGCCCTGGAGGGTCTGGGAGAGACCCAGTACTTC.

This clonotype was seen a handful of times. V gene TRBV12-3 or TRBV12-4 combines with J gene TRBJ2-7; a weak D match, TRBD2 (6 bases). This CDR3 has 15 residues. The V and J ends lost 2 bases and 5 bases respectively, with 16 bases between them. CDR3 sequence: CASSLWRAASDEQYF. The CDR3 coding sequence is TGTGCCAGCAGTTTATGGAGGGCAGCTTCGGACGAGCAGTACTTC.

The V gene is TRBV19, the J gene TRBJ1-2; D is perhaps TRBD1 (6 bases). CDR1 is LNHDA and CDR2 is SQIVND in the germline V gene (reference sequence). V was cut by 7 bases and J by 0 bases, with 12 bases left in between. The CDR3 sequence is 14 residues long. CDR3 amino acids: CASISRDTNYGYTF. The CDR3 DNA follows: TGTGCCAGTATTAGCAGGGACACTAACTATGGCTACACCTTC.

V is TRBV2 and J is TRBJ1-4; no clear D gene. Germline loops: CDR1 SNHLY, CDR2 FYNNEI. The CDR3 is 18 residues long. The germline V and J ends were trimmed by 4 bases and 3 bases, with 21 bases remaining between them. The CDR3 region is CASSAVPGRIGSNEKLFF. The DNA for the CDR3 is TGTGCCAGCAGTGCCGTACCGGGCCGCATAGGCTCTAATGAAAAACTGTTTTTT.